The TCR beta chain described here comes from a study of identical twins. Study-wide results and limits: Twins shared out-of-frame alpha sequences with excess low generation probability. Because invariant MAIT and iNKT cells could be present, zero-insertion analyses could be partly confounded.

All of the donors were Caucasians in good health. TCRdb reanalysed the 5' RACE reads using MiXCR and keeps one entry per CDR3 protein. The profile covers 1.5 million to 2 million distinct CDR3 sequences, with roughly 35% appearing a single time and less than 0.35% taken by the ten largest. Of note for this clonotype: Its specificity is unknown.

Germline assignment: CDR1 LGHNA and CDR2 YNFKEQ. With V trimmed by 1 base and J by 0 bases, 7 bases remained unmatched. CDR3 length: 18 residues. The TCR was taken from a newborn girl in good health. The V gene is TRBV4-2, the J gene TRBJ2-3; TRBD2 matches at 10 bases. Sequenced material: cord blood. CDR3 bases: TGTGCCAGCAGCCAAGCAAGTCTAGCGGGAGTTAGCACAGATACGCAGTATTTT. Translated, it gives CASSQASLAGVSTDTQYF.